This TCR beta chain was recovered during a study of naive and memory T cell subsets. The library had UMIs added by 3' ligation of an oligonucleotide to TCR cDNA. Four PCR rounds used nested alpha and beta constant region primers plus the SP2 primer. From the 5' RACE reads, TCRdb called clonotypes with MiXCR, one entry per CDR3 protein. This sample has about 32,000 distinct CDR3 sequences, with 15% to 20% found just once. V was trimmed by 4 bases and J by 2 bases, leaving 6 bases between them. This CDR3 has 14 amino acids. CDR1 is LNHDA, CDR2 SQIVND, per germline (reference sequence). The chain is built from TRBV19 and TRBJ2-6; no clear D. The sequence was collected from a female donor in good health. The CDR3 DNA sequence: TGTGCCAGTAGTACCCTACCTGGGGCCAACGTCCTGACTTTC. Its translation is CASSTLPGANVLTF.